Reported below is one TCR beta chain. As yet, its antigen is unknown. Over several immunoSEQ plates, each subset's genomic DNA was distributed in even portions. Per the study methods: Filtering differed since immunoSEQ provided only junctions, with no quality scores. Profiled with immunoSEQ multiplex PCR; TCRdb holds only in-frame clones, not every one. V and J calls and clone size follow that table, whereas D and trimming were derived from the DNA. The sample has 110,000 or so clones, 65% to 75% seen once. From germline, CDR1 is SGHTA and CDR2 FQGNSA. The CDR3 sequence is 15 residues long. The V end was cut by 3 bases, the J end by 2 bases, with 14 bases between. This entry comes from a study of shared clonotypes between healthy human individuals. Study conclusions and caveats: Compared with memory subsets, naive subsets generally had larger estimated richness. The study found about 5% of naive CD4 clonotypes shared across a few donors.

The clonotype comes from a woman aged 25-40 years in good health. The sample consisted of memory CD8+ T cells sorted from blood. As to subset: CD45RO+ cells pooled with CCR7-negative TemRA cells. The genes are TRBV7-2 and TRBJ2-7; possibly TRBD1 for D (5 bases). CDR3 protein: CASSFPRWTTYEQYF. The CDR3, as DNA: TGTGCCAGCAGCTTTCCCCGGTGGACAACCTACGAGCAGTACTTC.